This entry describes one TCR beta chain. Its specificity is unknown. The template was genomic DNA from peripheral blood, not RNA. The sample belongs to a study of T cell repertoires in aging, cancer and after chemotherapy. At the level of the study: Clear clonal overlap appeared across healthy donor samples taken over several months to years.

A mixed TRB-A/B primer pool amplified rearranged TRB by multiplex touch-down PCR. TCRdb re-derived calls from the multiplex PCR reads in MiXCR, one entry per CDR3 protein. The sample lists about 8,000 distinct CDR3 sequences; around 33% were seen once. Study conclusions and caveats: In healthy donors, age-related TCR diversity loss mainly reflected lost richness. Compared with age-matched healthy donors, untreated hematological or solid cancer patients showed higher blood TCR clonality.

Sequencing input: blood. The origin of this receptor is a human donor in good health.

CDR3 in amino acids: CAWTYGGGQPQHF. The CDR3 DNA reads TGTGCCTGGACCTACGGGGGGGGTCAGCCCCAGCATTTT. V is TRBV30 and J is TRBJ1-5, with D maybe TRBD1 (5 bases). Germline V gene data show CDR1 as GTSNPN and CDR2 as SVGIG (reference sequence). Trimming shortened V by 4 bases and J by 6 bases, and 13 bases separated the two germline ends. This CDR3 has 13 residues.